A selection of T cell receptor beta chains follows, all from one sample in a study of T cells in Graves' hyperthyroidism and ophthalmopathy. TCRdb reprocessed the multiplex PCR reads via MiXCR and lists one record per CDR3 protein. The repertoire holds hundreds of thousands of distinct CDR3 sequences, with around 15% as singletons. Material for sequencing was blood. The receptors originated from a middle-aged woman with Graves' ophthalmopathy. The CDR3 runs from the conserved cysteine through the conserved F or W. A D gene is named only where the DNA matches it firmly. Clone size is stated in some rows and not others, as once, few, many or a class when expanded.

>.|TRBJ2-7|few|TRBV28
CASSLDRGDETYEQYF
TGTGCCAGCAGTTTAGATAGAGGGGACGAAACCTACGAGCAGTACTTC
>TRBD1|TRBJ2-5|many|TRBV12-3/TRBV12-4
CASSLFQGAETQYF
TGTGCCAGCAGTTTATTCCAGGGGGCTGAGACCCAGTACTTC
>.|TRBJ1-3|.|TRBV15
CATSKDEGGSGNTIYF
TGTGCCACCAGCAAAGATGAGGGGGGCTCTGGAAACACCATATATTTT
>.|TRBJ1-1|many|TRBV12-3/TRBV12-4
CASSATGMVTEAFF
TGTGCCAGCAGTGCTACAGGGATGGTTACTGAAGCTTTCTTT
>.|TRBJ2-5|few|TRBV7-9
CASSGRTVSQETQYF
TGTGCCAGCAGCGGAAGGACTGTAAGCCAAGAGACCCAGTACTTC
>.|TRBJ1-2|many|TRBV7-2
CASSSSGGAGYGYTF
TGTGCCAGCAGCTCAAGCGGGGGGGCCGGCTATGGCTACACCTTC
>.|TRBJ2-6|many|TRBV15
CATSTRSGANVLTF
TGTGCCACCAGCACCCGCTCTGGGGCCAACGTCCTGACTTTC
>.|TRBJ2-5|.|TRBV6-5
CASSYSRGMGETQYF
TGTGCCAGCAGTTACTCTCGAGGGATGGGAGAGACCCAGTACTTC
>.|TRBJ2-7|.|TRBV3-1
CASSQDWAREQYF
TGTGCCAGCAGCCAAGATTGGGCCCGAGAGCAGTACTTC
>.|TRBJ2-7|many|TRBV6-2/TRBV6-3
CASSSSHYEQYF
TGTGCCAGCAGTTCTTCTCACTACGAGCAGTACTTC
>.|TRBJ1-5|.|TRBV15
CAASAGPDQPQHF
TGTGCCGCCAGCGCAGGACCGGATCAGCCCCAGCATTTT
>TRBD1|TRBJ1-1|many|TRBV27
CASSWTGITEAFF
TGTGCCAGCAGCTGGACAGGGATCACTGAAGCTTTCTTT
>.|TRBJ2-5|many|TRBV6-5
CASSYVGGETQYF
TGTGCCAGCAGTTACGTGGGTGGGGAGACCCAGTACTTC
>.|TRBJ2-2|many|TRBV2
CASSGGITGTGELFF
TGTGCCAGCAGTGGGGGGATAACAGGGACCGGGGAGCTGTTTTTT
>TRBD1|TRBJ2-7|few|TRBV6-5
CASSYGWDSTYEQYF
TGTGCCAGCAGTTACGGTTGGGACAGCACCTACGAGCAGTACTTC
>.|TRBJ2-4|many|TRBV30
CAWSVQNLGRKNIQYF
TGTGCCTGGAGTGTACAGAACCTCGGGAGAAAAAACATTCAGTACTTC
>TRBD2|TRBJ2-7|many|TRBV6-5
CASSYSLLAATYEQYF
TGTGCCAGCAGTTATTCCCTACTAGCGGCTACCTACGAGCAGTACTTC
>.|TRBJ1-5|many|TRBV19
CASLDIGDLNQPQHF
TGTGCCTCCCTGGATATAGGGGATTTGAATCAGCCCCAGCATTTT
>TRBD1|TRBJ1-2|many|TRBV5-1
CASSWGQGEANYGYTF
TGCGCCAGCAGCTGGGGACAGGGCGAAGCTAACTATGGCTACACCTTC
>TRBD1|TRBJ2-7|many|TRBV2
CAKGTGTYEQYF
TGTGCCAAGGGGACAGGGACCTACGAGCAGTACTTC
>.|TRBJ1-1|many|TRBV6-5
CASSYSRTHTEAFF
TGTGCCAGCAGTTACTCGAGGACACACACTGAAGCTTTCTTT
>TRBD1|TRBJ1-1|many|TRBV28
CASSLDRAGTEAFF
TGTGCCAGCAGTTTGGACAGGGCAGGAACTGAAGCTTTCTTT
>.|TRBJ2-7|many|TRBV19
CASSIGGSRLDEQYF
TGTGCCAGTAGTATCGGTGGTAGCAGGTTGGACGAGCAGTACTTC
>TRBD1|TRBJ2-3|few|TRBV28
CASGTYGTAEADTQYF
TGTGCCAGCGGAACATATGGGACAGCTGAGGCAGATACGCAGTATTTT
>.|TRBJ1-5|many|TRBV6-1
CASSEGEGGAQPQHF
TGTGCCAGCAGTGAAGGGGAGGGGGGGGCACAGCCCCAGCATTTT
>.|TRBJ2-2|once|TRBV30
CAWNRRGHYTGELFF
TGTGCCTGGAACCGGCGGGGCCACTACACCGGGGAGCTGTTTTTT
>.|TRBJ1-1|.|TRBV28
CASSVAQGIMNTEAFF
TGTGCCAGCAGTGTTGCACAGGGAATCATGAACACTGAAGCTTTCTTT
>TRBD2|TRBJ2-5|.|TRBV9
CASGGLAGIQETQYF
TGTGCCAGCGGGGGCCTAGCGGGGATCCAAGAGACCCAGTACTTC
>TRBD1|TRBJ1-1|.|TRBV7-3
CASSSPGTGVTEAFF
TGTGCCAGCAGCTCTCCCGGGACAGGGGTCACTGAAGCTTTCTTT
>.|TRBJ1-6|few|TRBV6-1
CASTLDSLGSPLHF
TGTGCCAGCACCCTGGACAGCCTCGGTTCACCCCTCCACTTT
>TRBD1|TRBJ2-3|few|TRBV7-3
CASSFGTGNSTDTQYF
TGTGCCAGCAGCTTCGGGACAGGTAATAGCACAGATACGCAGTATTTT
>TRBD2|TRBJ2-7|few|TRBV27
CASSSSSVGREGLNEQYF
TGTGCCAGCAGTTCGTCGTCGGTCGGGCGGGAGGGCTTGAACGAGCAGTACTTC
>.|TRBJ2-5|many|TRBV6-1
CASSATPTGETQYF
TGTGCCAGCAGTGCCACTCCGACAGGCGAGACCCAGTACTTC
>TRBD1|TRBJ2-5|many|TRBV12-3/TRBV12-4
CASRPGTGAQETQYF
TGTGCCAGCAGGCCCGGGACAGGGGCCCAAGAGACCCAGTACTTC
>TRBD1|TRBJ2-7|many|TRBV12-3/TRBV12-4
CASSPSLDRATYEQYF
TGTGCCAGCAGCCCCAGCCTCGACAGGGCAACCTACGAGCAGTACTTC
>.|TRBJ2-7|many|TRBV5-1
CASSLETGSTGRYEQYF
TGCGCCAGCAGCTTAGAGACAGGATCAACGGGTCGCTACGAGCAGTACTTC
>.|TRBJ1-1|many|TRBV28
CASSATIGGTEAFF
TGTGCCAGCAGTGCAACGATCGGGGGCACTGAAGCTTTCTTT
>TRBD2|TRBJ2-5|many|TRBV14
CASSHAGLAGDQETQYF
TGTGCCAGCAGCCATGCGGGACTAGCGGGGGACCAAGAGACCCAGTACTTC
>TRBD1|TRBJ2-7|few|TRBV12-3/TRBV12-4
CASISGGTGVEQYF
TGTGCCAGCATCTCGGGCGGGACAGGGGTCGAGCAGTACTTC
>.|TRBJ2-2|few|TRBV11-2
CASSLGYDWNTGELFF
TGTGCCAGCAGCTTGGGGTACGATTGGAACACCGGGGAGCTGTTTTTT
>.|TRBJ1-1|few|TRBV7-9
CASSYKFEAFF
TGTGCCAGCAGCTACAAATTTGAAGCTTTCTTT
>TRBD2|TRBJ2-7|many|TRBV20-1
CSARVIGLAGAYEQYF
TGCAGTGCTAGGGTCATCGGACTAGCGGGAGCCTACGAGCAGTACTTC
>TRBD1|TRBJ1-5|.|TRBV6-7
CASSYPLRTGSLHQPQHF
TGTGCCAGCAGTTACCCATTAAGGACAGGGTCTTTGCATCAGCCCCAGCATTTT
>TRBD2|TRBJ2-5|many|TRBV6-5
CATRWGGEETQYF
TGTGCCACCAGGTGGGGGGGTGAAGAGACCCAGTACTTC